The 13 T cell receptor beta chains below come from one sample, sequenced in a study of blood T cell repertoires in COVID-19. The assay was immunoSEQ multiplex PCR, and TCRdb's table has in-frame clones only and misses some. The top ten hold about 4% of the sample, which has about 270,000 clones, 80% to 90% seen once. Sample: PBMCs or T cells enriched from blood (not recorded which). These receptors came from a woman in her 30s with acute COVID-19.

V is TRBV5-1 and J is TRBJ2-7, with 14 bases matching TRBD2. V gave up 7 bases and J gave up 2 bases; unmatched junction bases: 2. The length of the CDR3 is 14 residues. From germline, CDR1 is SGHRS and CDR2 YFSETQ. This chain's CDR3 is CASGTSGSAYEQYF. CDR3 in DNA: TGCGCCAGCGGGACTAGCGGGAGTGCCTACGAGCAGTACTTC.

This clone was observed a single time. This rearrangement joins TRBV6-2 or TRBV6-3 to TRBJ2-7, with D perhaps matching TRBD1 (5 bases). CDR1 is MNHEY, CDR2 SVGEGT, per germline. The CDR3 is 13 amino acids. Trimming pared 6 bases from V and 12 bases from J, leaving 21 bases between. Written as DNA, the CDR3 is TGTGCCAGCAGCCCTTGGGCCAGGGCCGGGTGGTACTTC. Protein sequence: CASSPWARAGWYF.

The gene calls are TRBV24-1 and TRBJ2-1; no clear D gene. CDR1 and CDR2 (germline): KGHDR, SFDVKD. The ends were cut back, 7 bases at V and 0 bases at J, with 6 bases in the middle. This CDR3 region has 13 residues. The CDR3 bases are TGTGCCACCAGCTCAGGCTCCTACAATGAGCAGTTCTTC. Translation gives CATSSGSYNEQFF.

The V and J genes are TRBV7-2 and TRBJ1-3; 8 nucleotides align to TRBD1. V gave up 5 bases and J gave up 2 bases; unmatched junction bases: 8. The CDR3 spans 16 residues. The germline V gene has CDR1 SGHTA and CDR2 FQGNSA. CDR3 region: CASSPQGAEAGNTIYF. As DNA, the CDR3 is TGTGCCAGCAGCCCCCAGGGGGCGGAAGCTGGAAACACCATATATTTT.

The chain has TRBV2 and TRBJ1-3, with 8 bases fitting TRBD1. The germline V gene has CDR1 SNHLY and CDR2 FYNNEI. V trimming: 6 bases; J trimming: 4 bases; junction bases outside the gene matches: 5. The CDR3 runs 14 residues. CDR3 DNA: TGTGCCAGCAGGCAGGGGGCGTCCGGAAACACCATATATTTT. Its translation: CASRQGASGNTIYF.

The chain combines TRBV18 with TRBJ2-4, with 11 nucleotides matching TRBD1. Germline lookup yields CDR1 KGHSH and CDR2 LQKENI. CDR3 length: 14 amino acids. Germline trimming cut 3 bases from V and 7 bases from J; bases unmatched to any gene: 2. The CDR3 region has the DNA TGTGCCAGCTCACCGGGACAGGGGGGGAACATTCAGTACTTC. Protein product: CASSPGQGGNIQYF.

V usage is TRBV27 and J usage is TRBJ1-2, with 7 bases lining up with TRBD1. Losses at the gene ends were 4 bases for V and 8 bases for J; bases not matched to a gene: 7. The CDR3 extends over 13 amino acids. CDR1 MNHEY and CDR2 SMNVEV come from the germline V gene (reference sequence). The CDR3 region has the DNA TGTGCCAGCAGTTCAGACCAGACAGGGGGCTACACCTTC. This sequence encodes CASSSDQTGGYTF.

This chain links TRBV19 with TRBJ1-3, with D unresolved. Trimming left V 3 bases short and J 5 bases short, with 8 bases between. CDR3 length: 13 amino acids. From germline, CDR1 is LNHDA and CDR2 SQIVND (reference sequence). The CDR3 DNA reads as TGTGCCAGTAGTATTGGGCAGCGAAACACCATATATTTT. Translated, it gives CASSIGQRNTIYF.

The J gene is TRBJ1-1, the V gene TRBV19, with D hard to call. V was clipped by 2 bases and J by 5 bases, with 18 bases between them. In germline, CDR1 is LNHDA, CDR2 SQIVND (reference sequence). The CDR3 spans 16 residues. CDR3 in DNA: TGTGCCAGTAGTATACCTTCCGATACGGGGAAGACTGAAGCTTTCTTT. This gives the protein CASSIPSDTGKTEAFF.

The V and J genes are TRBV27 and TRBJ1-6, with 9 bases that match TRBD1. The germline CDR1 and CDR2 sequences are MNHEY and SMNVEV (reference sequence). The CDR3 runs 16 residues. J was trimmed by 9 bases and V by 3 bases; bases with no gene match: 9. In DNA, the CDR3 is TGTGCCAGCAGTTTCTCCCCGGGGACAGGGATTTCACCCCTCCACTTT. Translating it yields CASSFSPGTGISPLHF.

V usage is TRBV5-5 and J usage is TRBJ2-7, with TRBD2 identical over 11 bases. V was pared by 0 bases and J by 0 bases, with 2 bases of the junction left unmatched. This CDR3 has 16 amino acids. Per germline, CDR1 SGHKS and CDR2 YYEKEE (reference sequence). This CDR3 is CASSLEGTSGSYEQYF. CDR3 in DNA: TGTGCCAGCAGCTTGGAGGGGACTAGCGGCTCCTACGAGCAGTACTTC.

V and J are TRBV30 and TRBJ2-5; possible D gene TRBD2, 6 bases. The CDR3 consists of 15 residues. Germline loops: CDR1 GTSNPN, CDR2 SVGIG (reference sequence). V shed 4 bases and J shed 3 bases, with 18 bases lying between them. The CDR3 nucleotides read TGTGCCTGGATGGGCGGGACTGGGGTCAAAGAGACCCAGTACTTC. Translated: CAWMGGTGVKETQYF.

This chain connects TRBV10-3 to TRBJ2-7; 11 bases match TRBD2. The V and J ends lost 2 bases and 4 bases, in that order; junction bases with no gene match: 10. This CDR3 has 17 amino acids. Germline V gene lookup returns CDR1 ENHRY and CDR2 SYGVKD. CDR3 DNA: TGTGCCATCAGTGAGCCGGCGGGGACTAGCGGCTTGTACGAGCAGTACTTC. It specifies CAISEPAGTSGLYEQYF.